This TCR beta chain was documented in a study of vaccination and CD4 T cells after COVID-19. Study-wide background: Nasal swab PCR detected SARS-CoV-2 in convalescent patients; several had mild disease, one severe.

The Oncomine TCR Beta short-read assay was applied to DNA of cultured CD4+ T cells. Via MiXCR, TCRdb re-called the PCR reads, giving one row per CDR3 protein. The table includes more than 10,000 distinct CDR3 sequences, around 41% detected once. V lost 0 bases and J lost 4, with 14 bases in between. Germline V lookup: CDR1 MNHNS, CDR2 SASEGT. This CDR3 contains 16 residues. The treatment here: approximately 9-day PBMC culture with coronavirus spike peptide pools or control peptides (ViraFEST assay). This clonotype was observed a handful of times. Its antigen is still unknown. The receptor's source is a human donor who had recovered from COVID-19. The rearrangement joins TRBV6-1 to TRBJ2-3; D unclear. Input material: CD4+ T cells from blood, cultured in vitro. In nucleotides, the CDR3 is TGTGCCAGCAGTGAAGCTTGGGTGGCAGTGGCAGATACGCAGTATTTT. This gives the protein CASSEAWVAVADTQYF.